These 14 T cell receptor beta chains share one sample of origin, sequenced in a study of regulatory T cells in long-lasting Graves disease. HTBI primers from iRepertoire and Arm-PCR of CDR3 regions yielded the TCR beta libraries. From the multiplex PCR reads, TCRdb called clonotypes with MiXCR, one entry per CDR3 protein. Of about 540,000 distinct CDR3 sequences in the sample, roughly 12% were seen once. Regarding time point: newly diagnosed GD, antithyroid drugs for less than 3 months. Extracted RNA from PBMCs served as the source of the TCR library. These sequences were also reported in another study, on T cells in Graves' hyperthyroidism and ophthalmopathy.

This sample comprised peripheral blood mononuclear cells (PBMCs), obtained at new diagnosis, from a patient treated with antithyroid drugs. These TCRs come from a man aged 30 to 45 with Graves disease.

Remarks on this clonotype: The final CDR3 position lacks the conserved phenylalanine or tryptophan, pointing to a likely read error. The gene calls are TRBV30 and TRBJ1-5; the match to TRBD1 covers 8 bases. The CDR3 contains 15 residues. V gave up 5 bases and J gave up 4 bases; unmatched junction bases: 10. CDR1 and CDR2 (germline): GTSNPN, SVGIG (reference sequence). CDR3 DNA sequence: TGTGCCTGGGGGGCCCCAGGGGGCTGGAATCAGCCCCAGCATCTT. Residues: CAWGAPGGWNQPQHL.

This clonotype was counted many times. The V gene is TRBV16, the J gene TRBJ1-5; D uncertain. Trimming left V 2 bases short and J 1 base short, with 9 bases between. CDR3 length: 15 amino acids. Per the germline V gene, CDR1 is KGHSY and CDR2 is FQNENV. CDR3 protein: CASSQPGSSNQPQHF. The CDR3 coding sequence is TGTGCCAGCAGCCAACCGGGGTCGAGCAATCAGCCCCAGCATTTT.

J is TRBJ1-1 and V is TRBV6-5, with D possibly TRBD1 on 6 matching bases. CDR1 MNHEY and CDR2 SVGAGI come from the germline V gene. V lost 2 bases to trimming and J lost 1 base, with 14 bases between them. The CDR3 runs to 16 residues. The CDR3 DNA sequence: TGTGCCAGCAGTTACCCCGCACAGGGACAGAACACTGAAGCTTTCTTT. Translation: CASSYPAQGQNTEAFF.

The table lists this clonotype with a few counts. The rearrangement uses TRBV10-3 and TRBJ1-5; D is uncertain. Germline V CDR1 and CDR2: ENHRY, SYGVKD. V lost 2 bases, J lost 3 bases, and 11 bases lay in between. The CDR3 covers 15 residues. The CDR3 nucleotides read TGTGCCATCAGTGAGGGGCCGGTCGACAATCAGCCCCAGCATTTT. It codes for CAISEGPVDNQPQHF.

This clonotype was picked up a small number of times. The gene calls are TRBV9 and TRBJ2-7; D remains ambiguous. The length of the CDR3 is 16 residues. The V and J ends lost 0 bases and 5 bases respectively, with 18 bases between them. Looked up from germline, CDR1 is SGDLS and CDR2 is YYNGEE. The CDR3 DNA is TGTGCCAGCAGCGTAGACGGGTCCCCTGCACCCAACGAGCAGTACTTC. Amino acids: CASSVDGSPAPNEQYF.

This clonotype appeared a few times. The V gene is TRBV20-1, the J gene TRBJ2-7; 9 nucleotides match TRBD2. V trimming: 6 bases; J trimming: 7 bases; junction bases outside the gene matches: 16. CDR3 length equals 15 residues. Germline assignment: CDR1 DFQATT and CDR2 SNEGSKA (reference sequence). The CDR3 DNA is TGCAGTGCCCCACTCAGACTAGCGGTCTCGTGGGAGCAGTACTTC. This codes for CSAPLRLAVSWEQYF.

This chain connects TRBV19 to TRBJ2-1; 9 positions agree with TRBD2. The CDR3 contains 19 residues. CDR1 is LNHDA and CDR2 is SQIVND in the germline V gene (reference sequence). V lost 4 bases and J lost 8; bases outside the gene matches: 21. CDR3 region: CASSKISGSERSWVYEQFF. In nucleotides, the CDR3 is TGTGCCAGTAGTAAGATTAGCGGGAGTGAGAGGTCGTGGGTCTATGAGCAGTTCTTC.

To note about this clonotype: A far larger clone is just one base off, so this is likely a read error. The genes are TRBV6-5 and TRBJ2-4, with D uncertain. From germline, CDR1 is MNHEY and CDR2 SVGAGI. The CDR3 runs 14 residues. The CDR3: CASSLGGVKNTQYF. The CDR3 region has the DNA TGTGCCAGCAGTTTGGGTGGTGTCAAAAACACTCAGTACTTC.

The rearrangement links TRBV28 to TRBJ2-3; D might be TRBD1 or TRBD2, each matching 5 bases. V gave up 8 bases and J gave up 0 bases, with 18 bases separating them. Germline assignment: CDR1 MDHEN and CDR2 SYDVKM. This CDR3 region has 16 residues. The CDR3 DNA reads TGTGCCAGCTGTGCAGGGATGGGAGTTAGCACAGATACGCAGTATTTT. Its translation is CASCAGMGVSTDTQYF.

This clonotype occurred many times. The rearrangement joins TRBV12-3 or TRBV12-4 to TRBJ2-1; possibly TRBD2 for D (6 bases). V was pared by 0 bases and J by 5 bases, with 8 bases between. CDR3 length: 14 amino acids. The CDR3 loop reads CASSLALANNEQFF. The CDR3 nucleotides read TGTGCCAGCAGTTTAGCGCTAGCGAACAATGAGCAGTTCTTC.

There are a few counts of this clonotype. The chain employs TRBV5-6 and TRBJ2-7, with TRBD2 matching over 11 bases. The junction had 6 bases not matched to a gene; V was cut back by 1 base and J by 6 bases. Germline CDR1 SGHDT, CDR2 YYEEEE. The CDR3 length is 15 residues. The CDR3 coding sequence is TGTGCCAGCAGCTTGACTAGCGGGGGACTCATCGAGCAGTACTTC. Its translation: CASSLTSGGLIEQYF.

This clonotype has ten or more counts. V usage is TRBV20-1 and J usage is TRBJ2-2; D gene unclear. Germline CDR1 DFQATT, CDR2 SNEGSKA (reference sequence). Trimming pared 0 bases from V and 3 bases from J, leaving 14 bases between. This CDR3 has 16 residues. The CDR3 DNA reads as TGCAGTGCTAGAGATCTCGTGGGATTCGACACCGGGGAGCTGTTTTTT. Translation: CSARDLVGFDTGELFF.

At least ten counts were recorded for this clonotype. The chain is built from TRBV20-1 and TRBJ2-3; 9 bases are shared with TRBD2. V was clipped by 6 bases and J by 1 base; unmatched bases: 8. This CDR3 is 15 amino acids long. Per germline, CDR1 DFQATT and CDR2 SNEGSKA (reference sequence). The CDR3 DNA sequence: TGCAGTGCGACCCGACTAGCGGAGGGCACAGATACGCAGTATTTT. Its protein is CSATRLAEGTDTQYF.

This clonotype was found a few times. The chain uses TRBV18 and TRBJ1-1; no definite D call. This CDR3 comprises 13 residues. With 0 bases removed from V and 10 bases from J, the gap between germline ends came to 12 bases. Looked up from germline, CDR1 is KGHSH and CDR2 is LQKENI. The CDR3 loop reads CASSPPIVSLAFF. The CDR3 DNA reads as TGTGCCAGCTCACCACCGATAGTTTCTTTAGCTTTCTTT.